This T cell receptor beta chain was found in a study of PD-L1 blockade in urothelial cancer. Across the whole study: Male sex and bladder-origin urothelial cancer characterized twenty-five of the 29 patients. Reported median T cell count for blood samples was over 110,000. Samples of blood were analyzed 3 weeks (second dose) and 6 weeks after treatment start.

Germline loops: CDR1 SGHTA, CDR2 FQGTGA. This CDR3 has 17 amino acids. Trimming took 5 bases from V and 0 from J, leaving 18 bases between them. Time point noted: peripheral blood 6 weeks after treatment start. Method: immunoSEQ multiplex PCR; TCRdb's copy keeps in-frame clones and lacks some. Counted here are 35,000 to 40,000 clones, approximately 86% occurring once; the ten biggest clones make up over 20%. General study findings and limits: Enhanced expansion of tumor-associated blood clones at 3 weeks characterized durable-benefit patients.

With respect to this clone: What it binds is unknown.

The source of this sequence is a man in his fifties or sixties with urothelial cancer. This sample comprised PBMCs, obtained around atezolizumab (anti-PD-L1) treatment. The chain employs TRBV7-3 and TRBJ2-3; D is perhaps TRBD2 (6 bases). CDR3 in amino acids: CASSPDGAGASTDTQYF. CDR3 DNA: TGTGCCAGCAGCCCCGACGGAGCGGGCGCTAGCACAGATACGCAGTATTTT.